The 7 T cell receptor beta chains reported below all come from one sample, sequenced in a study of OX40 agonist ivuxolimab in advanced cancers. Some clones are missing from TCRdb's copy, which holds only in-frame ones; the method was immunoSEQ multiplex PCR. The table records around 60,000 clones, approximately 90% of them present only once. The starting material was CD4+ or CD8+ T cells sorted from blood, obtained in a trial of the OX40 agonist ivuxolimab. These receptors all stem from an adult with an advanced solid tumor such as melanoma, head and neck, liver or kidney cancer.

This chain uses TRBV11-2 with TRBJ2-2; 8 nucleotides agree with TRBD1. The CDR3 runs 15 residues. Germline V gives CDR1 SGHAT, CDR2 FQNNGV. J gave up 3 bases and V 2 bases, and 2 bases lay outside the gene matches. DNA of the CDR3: TGTGCCAGCAGCTTACAGGGGGCGGACACCGGGGAGCTGTTTTTT. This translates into CASSLQGADTGELFF.

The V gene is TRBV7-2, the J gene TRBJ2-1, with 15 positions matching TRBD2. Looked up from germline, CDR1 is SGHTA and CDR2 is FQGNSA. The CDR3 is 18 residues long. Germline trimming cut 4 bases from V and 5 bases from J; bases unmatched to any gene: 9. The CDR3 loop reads CASSSGTSGGLVHNEQFF. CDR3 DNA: TGTGCCAGCAGCTCGGGGACTAGCGGGGGGCTCGTCCACAATGAGCAGTTCTTC.

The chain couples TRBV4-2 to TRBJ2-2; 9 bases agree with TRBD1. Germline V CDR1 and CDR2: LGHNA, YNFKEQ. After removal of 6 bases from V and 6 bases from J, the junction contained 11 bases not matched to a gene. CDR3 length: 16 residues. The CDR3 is CASRVYRGQEAGELFF. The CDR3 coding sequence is TGTGCCAGCAGGGTGTACAGGGGGCAAGAAGCCGGGGAGCTGTTTTTT.

The CDR3: CASSSRQTQETQYF. CDR3 sequence (DNA): TGTGCCAGCAGCTCCAGACAGACACAAGAGACCCAGTACTTC. V is TRBV7-8 and J is TRBJ2-5; TRBD1 is a possible D gene (5 bases). This CDR3 is 14 amino acids long. Deletions cut 4 bases from V and 2 bases from J, with 11 bases between. The germline V gene encodes CDR1 SGHVS and CDR2 FQNEAQ.

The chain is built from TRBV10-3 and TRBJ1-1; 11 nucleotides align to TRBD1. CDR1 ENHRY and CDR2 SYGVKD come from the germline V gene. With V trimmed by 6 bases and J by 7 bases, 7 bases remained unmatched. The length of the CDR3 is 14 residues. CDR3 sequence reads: CAISPGQGEGEAFF. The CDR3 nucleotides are TGTGCCATCAGCCCGGGACAGGGGGAAGGTGAAGCTTTCTTT.

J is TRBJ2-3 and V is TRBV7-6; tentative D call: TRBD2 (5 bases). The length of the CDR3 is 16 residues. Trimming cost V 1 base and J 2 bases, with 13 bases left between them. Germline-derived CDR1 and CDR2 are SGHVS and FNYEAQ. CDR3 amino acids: CASSLGPSGNTDTQYF. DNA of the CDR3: TGTGCCAGCAGCTTAGGGCCTTCGGGAAACACAGATACGCAGTATTTT. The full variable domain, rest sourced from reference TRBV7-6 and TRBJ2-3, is GAGVSQSPRYKVTKRGQDVALRCDPISGHVSLYWYRQALGQGPEFLTYFNYEAQQDKSGLPNDRFSAERPEGSISTLTIQRTEQRDSAMYRCASSLGPSGNTDTQYFGPGTRLTVL.

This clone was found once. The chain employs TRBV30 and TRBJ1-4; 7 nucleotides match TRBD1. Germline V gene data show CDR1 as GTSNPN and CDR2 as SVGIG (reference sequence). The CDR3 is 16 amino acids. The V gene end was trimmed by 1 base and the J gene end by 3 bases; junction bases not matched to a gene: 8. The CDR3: CAWSADRLRSNEKLFF. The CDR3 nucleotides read TGTGCCTGGAGTGCGGACAGGTTGCGGTCTAATGAAAAACTGTTTTTT. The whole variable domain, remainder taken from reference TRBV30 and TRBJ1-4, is SQTIHQWPATLVQPVGSPLSLECTVEGTSNPNLYWYRQAAGRGLQLLFYSVGIGQISSEVPQNLSASRPQDRQFILSSKKLLLSDSGFYLCAWSADRLRSNEKLFFGSGTQLSVL.